This T cell receptor (beta chain) was identified during a study of T cells in Graves' hyperthyroidism and ophthalmopathy. Amplification targeted TCR beta CDR3 regions from RNA transcripts. TCR CDR3 underwent first-round RT-PCR with the HTBI primer set. From the multiplex PCR reads, TCRdb called clonotypes with MiXCR, one entry per CDR3 protein. The data contain a few hundred thousand distinct CDR3 sequences, over 15% of them singletons. The CDR3 length is 11 residues. Per the germline V gene, CDR1 is MNHNS and CDR2 is SASEGT. V was trimmed by 7 bases and J by 7 bases, leaving 8 bases between them. Uncontrolled infection, other autoimmune disease, pregnancy or lactation disqualified patients from enrolment. The authors took PBMCs from 8.5 to 10 ml fresh peripheral blood.

This TCR was recovered from a woman aged 18-29 years with Graves' ophthalmopathy. The sample was blood. The chain carries TRBV6-1 and TRBJ1-5, with a weak D call TRBD1 (6 bases). The CDR3 loop is CASTGGQPQHF. The CDR3 coding sequence is TGTGCCAGCACCGGGGGCCAGCCCCAGCATTTT.